This T cell receptor beta chain came from a study of TIL therapy for anti-PD-1-resistant metastatic lung cancer. Study as a whole: Median tumor PD-L1 proportion score was about 6%. Most patients had lung adenocarcinoma; a handful of tumors were EGFR-mutant, two ALK-rearranged; half smoked currently or formerly.

Sequencing used immunoSEQ v3. Data came from immunoSEQ multiplex PCR; TCRdb stores just in-frame clones and leaves some out. This sample has tens of thousands of clones, with around 64% found just once. The time point is: pre-treatment sample, taken before nivolumab and TIL therapy. Pleural nodules or supraclavicular lymph nodes made up most of the excised metastases sampled. Worth noting for this clone: Its antigen remains unidentified.

Germline loops: CDR1 KGHSH, CDR2 LQKENI. The V end lost 2 bases, the J end lost 2 bases, and 9 bases lay between the germline ends. The CDR3 covers 14 residues. General observations from the study: Compared with baseline intratumoral T cells, expanded TIL cultures were more clonal and less diverse (around 5.7% vs 31%).

The receptor was derived from a person aged 25-80 years with non-small cell lung cancer. The sample here was tumor tissue, taken at baseline. The genes are TRBV18 and TRBJ1-2; D is possibly TRBD1 (5 bases). DNA of the CDR3: TGTGCCAGCTCACCAGGGAGACAGAACTATGGCTACACCTTC. Amino acids: CASSPGRQNYGYTF.